This note documents a single T cell receptor (beta chain) sequence. A single count supports this clone. This receptor's antigen is unknown. Per-base quality was not reported, and no clone a single base away is much larger than it. The donors were healthy, HIV-negative adults with no recently reported acute infections or vaccinations. Every donor was a Caucasian adult living in Nashville, Tennessee, USA. CD4+ T cells were enriched by magnetic negative selection; naive cells were then positively selected on CD45RA, and the negative fraction formed the memory subset. Blood was obtained by leukapheresis, after which PBMCs were separated by Ficoll-Histopaque density gradient centrifugation and cryopreserved in liquid nitrogen vapor phase. Analytical flow cytometry was used to check the purity and quantity of every magnetically sorted T cell population. Genomic DNA was isolated from each sorted fraction and quantified by UV absorbance on a Nanodrop 2000c.

TCR CDR3 regions were amplified from genomic DNA by multiplex PCR using the deep immunoSEQ assay. Genomic DNA extracted from each cell subset was distributed evenly over all wells of several immunoSEQ 96-well plates, and each plate served as one replicate. Each replicate PCR for sorted subsets received roughly 200 ng genomic DNA, equal to around 32,000 T cell genomes. The purified libraries were quantified using a Qubit 3.0 fluorometer, sized with a Bioanalyzer 2100, and then quantified again using the KAPA Library Quantification kit. Every immunoSEQ 96-well plate was sequenced on a separate single-read 150-cycle Illumina NextSeq 550 flow cell. The study's own analysis went as follows. Because the immunoSEQ output included only junctional sequences and no quality scores, the filtering could not be the same as the filtering used for full-length reads. Sequences were annotated with PyIR, a Python wrapper for IgBLAST v1.9, and V/J genes and CDR3 were assigned using IMGT germline references. Any read was removed if the V/J assignment was weak (E-value above 1e-6), the CDR3 was missing, or the read contained stop codons, out-of-frame junctions, or ambiguous translated residues. A V3J clonotype was defined by an identical inferred V gene, J gene, and CDR3 amino acid sequence. The percentage overlap between two repertoires was calculated by dividing the number of shared unique clonotypes by the size of the smaller repertoire. Repertoire richness was assessed with RTK rarefaction, the Chao1 estimator, and Recon v2.1 estimates of unobserved clonotypes. For all TCRbeta clonotypes obtained by the gDNA method from a handful of donors, generation probabilities were computed with OLGA. TCRdb retrieved this table from immuneACCESS and kept in-frame rearrangements only. Not all clones are present; in checked studies, unresolved V genes account for under half, and no reason is known for the remainder. The V and J calls and clone size are taken from that table; D and trimming were inferred from the DNA. The sample contains some 2,500,000 clones, 80% to 95% of them found a single time. The biggest ten clones account for about 0.38% of the sample.

The data were obtained in a study of shared clonotypes between healthy human individuals (dated by TCRdb to the early 2020s). Background for the entire study: A couple of women and three men aged 18 to 49 years were included in the cohort. Per donor, three plates each were used for CD4 naive and CD4 memory, two for CD8 naive, and one for CD8 memory. Blood TCR repertoires of a handful of healthy adults were deeply sequenced to estimate repertoire size and the extent of clonotype sharing between individuals. Different laboratories and diverse techniques were used to prepare libraries and sequence TCR repertoires, to increase sequencing depth and limit assay-specific biases. Each donor's leukapheresis produced roughly between roughly 0.85 and 10 billion PBMCs. Study-level results and caveats: Pairwise subsampling led to the expectation that sequencing depth would affect the degree of clonotype sharing among donors. Larger estimated clonotype richness was generally found for naive subsets than for memory subsets. Because the study included only a small number of donors, the genetic and exposure-history diversity represented was limited. Compared with non-shared clonotypes, the clonotypes found in all four sorted-subset donors had higher generation probabilities. Sampling was restricted to blood, and TCR repertoires in tissue are likely to differ from TCR repertoires in blood. Even with the large sequencing depth, rarefaction of the sorted-subset datasets indicated that sequencing was incomplete. Approximately 4.8% of naive CD4, 3.5% of naive CD8, roughly 2.5% of memory CD4, and approximately 0.4% of memory CD8 clonotypes were shared across several donors.

CDR1 and CDR2 were assigned from the germline V gene as SGHRS and YFSETQ. Relative to germline, V is 0 bases shorter and J is 5 bases shorter, with 12 bases between their ends. The CDR3 measures 15 amino acids from cysteine to phenylalanine. The sequence is cut down to CDR3 DNA, 45 bases in frame from base 1. The sequenced sample consisted of naive CD4+ T cells from PBMCs. The cell subset or site tag for this specimen amounts to: CD45RA+ positively selected. The sequence derives from a man aged 18 to 35 in good health. Some clones in this sample may be carry-over from other donors' samples. The chain is made from TRBV5-1 and TRBJ2-1; the D segment cannot be called with confidence. In nucleotides, the sequence is TGCGCCAGCAGCTTGGGGCGCCCCCAAGACAATGAGCAGTTCTTC. The translation is CASSLGRPQDNEQFF.